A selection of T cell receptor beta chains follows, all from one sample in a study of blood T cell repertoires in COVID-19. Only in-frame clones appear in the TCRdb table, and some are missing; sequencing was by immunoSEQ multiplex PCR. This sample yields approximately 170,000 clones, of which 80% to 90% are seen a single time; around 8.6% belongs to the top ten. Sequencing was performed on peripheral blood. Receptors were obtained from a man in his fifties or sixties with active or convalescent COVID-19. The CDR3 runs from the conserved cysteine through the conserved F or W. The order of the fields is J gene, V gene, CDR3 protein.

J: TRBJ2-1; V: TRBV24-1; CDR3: CATSDFMGDEQFF
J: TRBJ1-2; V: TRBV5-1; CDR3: CASSFEGVANYGYTF
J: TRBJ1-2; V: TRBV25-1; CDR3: CASSPTGVEGYTF
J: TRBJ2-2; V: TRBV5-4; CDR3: CASSLPSIAGELFF
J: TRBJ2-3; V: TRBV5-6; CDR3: CASLTTADTQYF
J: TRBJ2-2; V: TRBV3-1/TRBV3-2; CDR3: CASRSAGGGTGELFF
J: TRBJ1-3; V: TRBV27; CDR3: CASSSGQAGMSGNTIYF
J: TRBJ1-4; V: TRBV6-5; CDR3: CASSATGWFYEKLFF
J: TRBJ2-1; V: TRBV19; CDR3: CASSIADRTQQFF
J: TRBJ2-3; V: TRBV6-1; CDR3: CASSEFTTPDTQYF
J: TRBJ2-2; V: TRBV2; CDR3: CASSEDRGHTGELFF
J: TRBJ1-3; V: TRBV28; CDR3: CASSSAGTISISGNTIYF
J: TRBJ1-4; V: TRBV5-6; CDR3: CASSVGQIEKLFF
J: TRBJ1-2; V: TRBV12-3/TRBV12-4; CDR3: CASSRTENYGYTF
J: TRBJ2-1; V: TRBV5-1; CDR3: CASSLGPQLAGGNEQFF
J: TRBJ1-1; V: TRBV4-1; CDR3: CASSPRPWALNTEAFF
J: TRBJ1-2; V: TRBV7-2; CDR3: CASSLVQGGYYGYTF
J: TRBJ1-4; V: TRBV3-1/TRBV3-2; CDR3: CASSQDMTGGKKLFF
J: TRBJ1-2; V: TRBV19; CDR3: CASRGTGEVDYGYTF
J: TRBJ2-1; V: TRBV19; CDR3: CASSISTSHAYNEQFF
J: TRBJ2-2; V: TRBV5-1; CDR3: CASGRDTNTGELFF
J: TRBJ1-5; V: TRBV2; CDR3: CASSEGLRGNQPQHF
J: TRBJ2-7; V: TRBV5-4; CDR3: CASSSSTREQYF
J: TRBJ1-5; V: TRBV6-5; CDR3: CASSSRGINQPQHF
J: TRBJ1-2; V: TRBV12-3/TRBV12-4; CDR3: CASSLFREGYTF
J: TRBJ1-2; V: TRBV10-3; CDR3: CAISEQGGNYGYTF
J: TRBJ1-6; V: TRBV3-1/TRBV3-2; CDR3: CASSLLGQGGGSPLHF
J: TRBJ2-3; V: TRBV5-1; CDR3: CASSSGTSLDTQYF